This TCR beta chain was obtained from a study of T-cell memory formation after mild COVID-19. In its sample, this clonotype was seen many times. The V and J ends lost 5 bases and 4 bases respectively, with 6 bases between them. CDR1 is MNHNY and CDR2 is SVGAGI in the germline V gene (reference sequence). The CDR3 length is 13 residues. Using constant-segment primers, 5'RACE produced TCR alpha and TCR beta cDNA libraries carrying sample barcodes and UMIs. TCRdb called the 5' RACE reads again in MiXCR, with one record for every CDR3 protein. This sample yields 180,000 or so distinct CDR3 sequences, of which 9.5% to 13% are seen a single time; about 3.8% belongs to the top ten.

The receptor comes from a man aged 18 to 35 who had mild COVID-19 (a few samples of this study predate the infection). Cell type and time point are not known. Specimen: PBMCs or a T cell subset sorted from them (not recorded which). The gene calls are TRBV6-6 and TRBJ2-6; D not resolved. In DNA form, the CDR3 reads TGTGCCAGCAGTCCCCCCGGGGCCAACGTCCTGACTTTC. Translation gives CASSPPGANVLTF.